The sequence of this TCR beta chain was determined in a study of blood T cell repertoires in COVID-19. Study as a whole: COVID-19 samples collected from the United States, Italy and Spain covered acute and convalescent phases. PBMCs, B-cell-depleted T cells, or T cells provided the cDNA or gDNA that made up the material.

The V end lost 4 bases, the J end lost 3 bases, and 20 bases lay between the germline ends. This CDR3 has 17 amino acids. CDR1 SGDLS and CDR2 YYNGEE come from the germline V gene. Original handling: Reference gene primer amplification yielded estimated nucleated cell counts. Only in-frame clones appear in the TCRdb table, and some are missing; sequencing was by immunoSEQ multiplex PCR. V, J and clone size are taken as reported in that table, and D and trimming were inferred from the DNA itself. Among 140,000 to 150,000 clones listed, more than 80% were seen once. This TCR was sampled from a human donor with acute or convalescent COVID-19. The donor label of this sample is uncertain. Sequencing was carried out using peripheral blood. V gene TRBV9 combines with J gene TRBJ2-1, with a possible D match to TRBD2 (7 bases). CDR3 bases: TGTGCCAGCAGCCTACCCGTGGGGGGGGCCAACTACAATGAGCAGTTCTTC. This translates into CASSLPVGGANYNEQFF.